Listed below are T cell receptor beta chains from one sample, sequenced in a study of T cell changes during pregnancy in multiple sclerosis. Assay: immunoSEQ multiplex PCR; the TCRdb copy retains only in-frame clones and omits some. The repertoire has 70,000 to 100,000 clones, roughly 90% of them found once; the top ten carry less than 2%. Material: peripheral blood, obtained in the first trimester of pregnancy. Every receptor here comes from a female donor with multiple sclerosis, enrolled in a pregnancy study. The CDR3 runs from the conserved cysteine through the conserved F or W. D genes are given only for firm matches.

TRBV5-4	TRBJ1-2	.	CASSLPRSGMGYTF	TGTGCCAGCAGCCTGCCACGGTCGGGGATGGGCTACACCTTC
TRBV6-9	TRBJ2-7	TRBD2	CASSYSTWTSGPIYEQYF	TGTGCCAGCAGTTATTCTACATGGACTAGCGGCCCTATCTACGAGCAGTACTTC
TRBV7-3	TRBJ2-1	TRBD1	CASSQDRGVRNEQFF	TGTGCCAGCAGCCAGGACAGGGGAGTGCGGAATGAGCAGTTCTTC
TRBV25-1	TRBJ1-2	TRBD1	CASSGPGQGKSGYTF	TGTGCCAGCAGTGGCCCGGGACAGGGAAAGTCTGGCTACACCTTC
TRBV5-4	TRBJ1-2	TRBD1	CASRDRTGGGYTF	TGTGCCAGCAGGGATAGGACAGGGGGCGGCTACACCTTC
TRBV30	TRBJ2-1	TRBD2	CAWRLAGLNEQFF	TGTGCCTGGAGACTAGCGGGGTTGAATGAGCAGTTCTTC
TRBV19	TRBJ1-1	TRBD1	CASSKRQGVDTEAFF	TGTGCCAGTAGTAAAAGACAGGGGGTAGACACTGAAGCTTTCTTT
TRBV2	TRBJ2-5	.	CALRQAQETQYF	TGTGCCCTTAGACAGGCCCAAGAGACCCAGTACTTC
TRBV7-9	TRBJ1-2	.	CASTNPLNPVYGYTF	TGTGCCAGCACCAACCCCCTGAATCCGGTCTATGGCTACACCTTC
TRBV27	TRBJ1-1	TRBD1	CASSTKRQGATEAFF	TGTGCCAGCAGTACAAAACGACAGGGGGCGACTGAAGCTTTCTTT
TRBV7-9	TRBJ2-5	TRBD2	CASTRLAGGETQYF	TGTGCCAGCACCCGACTAGCGGGAGGGGAGACCCAGTACTTC
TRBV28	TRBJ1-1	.	CASSGPRLTEAFF	TGTGCCAGCAGTGGCCCTAGGCTCACTGAAGCTTTCTTT